The rows below give T cell receptor beta chains drawn from one sample of a study of blood T cell repertoires in COVID-19. Assay used: immunoSEQ multiplex PCR; TCRdb lists only in-frame clones, some missing. The data show a few hundred thousand clones, about 88% seen once. Sequencing was carried out using peripheral blood. These receptors came from a man younger than 35 with active or convalescent COVID-19. The conserved cysteine and the conserved F or W are not part of the CDR3 here. Fields, in order: J gene, V gene, CDR3 protein.

TRBJ2-5	TRBV7-2	ATRGATLETQY
TRBJ2-2	TRBV21-1	ASSPGTPQVGELF
TRBJ2-7	TRBV4-3	ASSQDVSPTYEQY
TRBJ1-6	TRBV12-3/TRBV12-4	ASSQRYNSPLH
TRBJ1-2	TRBV6-5	ASMGQAIYGYT
TRBJ2-1	TRBV27	ASSLWAGMGVDNEQF
TRBJ1-1	TRBV24-1	ATSATGTGLTF
TRBJ1-2	TRBV19	ASSTNLRQGRDNYGYT
TRBJ2-7	TRBV2	ASTAGTLAFYEQY
TRBJ1-4	TRBV19	ASRAGRGEKLF
TRBJ2-3	TRBV2	ASSGGRELGDTQY
TRBJ2-5	TRBV7-2	ASSLGLATQY
TRBJ1-6	TRBV24-1	ATSDSLPNAPLH
TRBJ1-1	TRBV6-5	ASTGGNTEAF
TRBJ2-5	TRBV7-9	ASSDAPASGGQETQY
TRBJ1-6	TRBV11-1	ASSFSRQGGDSPLH
TRBJ2-1	TRBV7-3	ASSYGQGERDEQF
TRBJ2-2	TRBV6-4	ASSTSGDTGELF
TRBJ1-5	TRBV7-2	ASSTQQGNNQPQH
TRBJ1-2	TRBV3-1/TRBV3-2	ASSPSSVTDGYT
TRBJ1-5	TRBV30	AWSWDRGGSNQPQH
TRBJ1-4	TRBV28	ASSFGGEKLF
TRBJ2-1	TRBV10-2	ASSEPGLLAGVIDEQF
TRBJ2-7	TRBV4-3	ASSQIQGAYEQY
TRBJ2-1	TRBV6-2/TRBV6-3	ASSSGNEQF
TRBJ1-5	TRBV11-3	ASSSGDSRQPQH
TRBJ2-3	TRBV28	ASRGTSGARTDTQY
TRBJ2-1	TRBV9	ASSVDGTGVWSEQF
TRBJ1-1	TRBV9	ASSAPGRGVNTEAF
TRBJ1-1	TRBV7-8	ASSLVSRTEAF
TRBJ2-3	TRBV9	ASSVTLGLGADTQY
TRBJ2-5	TRBV23-1	ASSLLRRGRGSQEETQY
TRBJ2-7	TRBV6-5	ASSLSGPGQHYEQY
TRBJ2-5	TRBV10-1	ASSTGGWETQY
TRBJ1-5	TRBV18	ASSMDNNQPQH
TRBJ1-6	TRBV5-1	ASSSGPGQHNSPLH
TRBJ1-2	TRBV11-2	ASRTGTRGVYGYT
TRBJ1-1	TRBV5-1	ASKQGPNTEAF
TRBJ1-1	TRBV7-3	ARTQGTGNTEAF
TRBJ2-5	TRBV5-5	ASSLQRGQETQY
TRBJ2-7	TRBV5-1	ASSAGTGYDEQY
TRBJ1-1	TRBV5-1	ASSPVSGTENTEAF
TRBJ1-2	TRBV15	ATSSVASYGYT
TRBJ2-1	TRBV11-1	ASTQAGGIYNEQF
TRBJ2-1	TRBV27	ASSFRWEEYNEQF
TRBJ1-3	TRBV3-1/TRBV3-2	ASSHDTSSGNTIY
TRBJ1-1	TRBV11-3	ASSQGLNTEAF
TRBJ2-4	TRBV6-6	ASGRAGLSKNIQY
TRBJ2-6	TRBV6-2/TRBV6-3	ASSPKRSGANVLT
TRBJ1-4	TRBV2	ASTPGHQGAKLF
TRBJ1-2	TRBV24-1	ATSASDSYGYGYT
TRBJ2-5	TRBV11-2	ASSLLETQY
TRBJ1-5	TRBV2	ASRLTGLGNQPQH
TRBJ2-7	TRBV7-2	ASSLVLSGSHNEQY
TRBJ2-1	TRBV3-1/TRBV3-2	ASSLGLDGGNEQF
TRBJ2-3	TRBV5-4	ASSSRRGPSTDTQY
TRBJ1-2	TRBV15	ATSTESTETNYGYT